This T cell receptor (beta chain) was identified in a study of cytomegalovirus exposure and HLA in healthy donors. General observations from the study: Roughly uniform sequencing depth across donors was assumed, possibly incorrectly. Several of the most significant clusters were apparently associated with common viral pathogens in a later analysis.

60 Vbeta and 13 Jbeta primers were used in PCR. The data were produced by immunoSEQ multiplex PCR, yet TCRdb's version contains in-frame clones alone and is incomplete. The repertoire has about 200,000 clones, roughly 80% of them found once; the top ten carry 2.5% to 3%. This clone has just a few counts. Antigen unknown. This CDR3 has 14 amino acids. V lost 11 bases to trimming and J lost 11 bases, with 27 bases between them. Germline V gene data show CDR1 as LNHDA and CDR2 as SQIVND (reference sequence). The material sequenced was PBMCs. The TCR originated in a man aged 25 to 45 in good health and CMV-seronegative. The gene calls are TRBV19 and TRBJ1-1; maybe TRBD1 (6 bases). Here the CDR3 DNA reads TGTGCCTCAGGCCCCCTATATGGGGGCTTGGATGCTTTCTTT. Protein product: CASGPLYGGLDAFF. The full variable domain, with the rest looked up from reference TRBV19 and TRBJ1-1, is DGGITQSPKYLFRKEGQNVTLSCEQNLNHDAMYWYRQDPGQGLRLIYYSQIVNDFQKGDIAEGYSVSREKKESFPLTVTSAQKNPTAFYLCASGPLYGGLDAFFGQGTRLTVV.